This T cell receptor beta chain was captured by sequencing in a study of preoperative IRX-2 immunotherapy in early breast cancer. Germline CDR1 reads SGHNT; CDR2 reads YENEEA. This CDR3 spans 17 amino acids. V lost 5 bases, J lost 5 bases, and 9 bases stayed unmatched. Stated treatment: preoperative locoregional IRX-2 cytokine immunotherapy. This phase Ib study tested locoregional IRX-2 cytokine immunotherapy given before surgery. Some clones are missing from TCRdb's copy, which holds only in-frame ones; the method was immunoSEQ multiplex PCR. The sample comprises 30,000 to 45,000 clones, roughly four fifths of which are singletons, and approximately 1.5% rests with the top ten.

This rearrangement joins TRBV11-3 to TRBJ2-5; TRBD2 agrees at 15 bases. Sequences were derived from lymph node tissue, sampled after IRX-2 immunotherapy. This TCR was sampled from a human donor with breast cancer. In DNA form, the CDR3 reads TGTGCCAGCAGCCGGGGACTAGCGGGGGGAGGCGGGGAGACCCAGTACTTC. As protein: CASSRGLAGGGGETQYF.